These 9 T cell receptor beta chains were sequenced from one sample in a study of T cells in Graves' hyperthyroidism and ophthalmopathy. Template material for amplifying TCR beta CDR3 regions consisted of RNA transcripts. The TCR CDR3 was amplified in a first-round RT-PCR using the HTBI primer set. TCRdb reanalysed the multiplex PCR reads using MiXCR and keeps one entry per CDR3 protein. The sample yields a few hundred thousand distinct CDR3 sequences, about 15% seen once. Sample: blood. All receptors come from a middle-aged woman with Graves' hyperthyroidism.

This clonotype was seen only a few times. The chain couples TRBV6-1 to TRBJ1-4; 7 bases are a match to TRBD1. The V gene's germline CDR1 is MNHNS and CDR2 SASEGT. This CDR3 has 14 amino acids. The trim removed 6 bases at V and 3 bases at J, leaving 4 bases unmatched. Written as DNA, the CDR3 is TGTGCCAGCAGGGCCGGGACAGCTAATGAAAAACTGTTTTTT. Translated: CASRAGTANEKLFF.

This clonotype was observed at least ten times. This chain joins TRBV5-1 and TRBJ2-2; D is perhaps TRBD1 (5 bases). This CDR3 spans 16 amino acids. Trimming cost V 0 bases and J 2 bases, with 11 bases left between them. Germline CDR1 and CDR2: SGHRS and YFSETQ. The CDR3 sequence is CASSLGLQDNTGELFF. As DNA, the CDR3 is TGCGCCAGCAGCTTGGGATTACAGGATAACACCGGGGAGCTGTTTTTT.

This chain uses TRBV6-1 with TRBJ2-7, with TRBD1 as a possible D gene (6 bases). The CDR3 consists of 13 residues. V was clipped by 10 bases and J by 2 bases, with 15 bases between them. Germline V gene lookup returns CDR1 MNHNS and CDR2 SASEGT. The CDR3 is CATGNDRTYEQYF. CDR3 nucleotides: TGTGCCACGGGGAACGACAGGACCTACGAGCAGTACTTC.

This clonotype came up many times. The chain employs TRBV6-5 and TRBJ2-7, with D possibly being TRBD1 or TRBD2 (5 bases each). The CDR3 is 14 amino acids. V gave up 2 bases and J gave up 0 bases, with 8 bases separating them. Germline V gene data show CDR1 as MNHEY and CDR2 as SVGAGI. The CDR3 DNA reads TGTGCCAGCAGTTACGGGGGAGACTCCTACGAGCAGTACTTC. The encoded protein is CASSYGGDSYEQYF.

The chain is built from TRBV6-1 and TRBJ1-3; no definite D call. With 2 bases removed from V and 5 bases from J, the gap between germline ends came to 7 bases. The V gene's germline CDR1 is MNHNS and CDR2 SASEGT. The CDR3 contains 13 residues. This CDR3 reads CASSEIDRNTIYF. The CDR3 bases are TGTGCCAGCAGTGAAATAGACCGAAACACCATATATTTT.

This clonotype was seen ten or more times. The chain employs TRBV12-3 or TRBV12-4 and TRBJ2-1, with 7 nucleotides matching TRBD2. The CDR3 covers 14 residues. J lost 3 bases, V lost 6 bases, and 5 bases had no gene match. CDR3 residues: CASRGAGFYNEQFF. DNA of the CDR3: TGTGCCAGCAGAGGAGCGGGGTTCTACAATGAGCAGTTCTTC.

The rearrangement joins TRBV7-9 to TRBJ1-1, with 8 bases identical to TRBD1. The germline gives CDR1 SEHNR, CDR2 FQNEAQ (reference sequence). Trimming removed 6 bases from V and 0 bases from J; junction bases left unmatched: 18. CDR3 size: 19 residues. CDR3 protein: CASRHRGSELFPMNTEAFF. CDR3 nucleotides: TGTGCCAGCAGACACAGGGGGTCGGAGCTCTTCCCCATGAACACTGAAGCTTTCTTT.

The sample holds many counts of this clonotype. This chain joins TRBV11-2 and TRBJ2-2; tentatively, D is TRBD2 (6 bases). Germline V gene sequence: CDR1 SGHAT, CDR2 FQNNGV. The CDR3 has 15 residues. Trimming stripped 1 base from V and 5 bases from J, with 11 bases between. CDR3 in DNA: TGTGCCAGCAGCTTAGTACTAGCCGGGACCGGGGAGCTGTTTTTT. Its protein is CASSLVLAGTGELFF.

This clonotype appeared many times. This chain uses TRBV7-8 with TRBJ2-1; D is undetermined. CDR1 is SGHVS and CDR2 is FQNEAQ in the germline V gene. This CDR3 has 12 amino acids. Trimming took 2 bases from V and 5 from J, leaving 4 bases between them. The CDR3 coding sequence is TGTGCCAGCAGCTTAATTGACAATGAGCAGTTCTTC. Its translation is CASSLIDNEQFF.